This TCR beta chain originates from a study of T cell responses to AZD1222 COVID-19 vaccine. On this clone: Its target is unknown.

V lost 3 bases to trimming and J lost 1 base, with 13 bases between them. The CDR3 consists of 15 residues. In germline, CDR1 is SGDLS, CDR2 YYNGEE. Data came from immunoSEQ multiplex PCR; TCRdb stores just in-frame clones and leaves some out. In the table there are tens of thousands of clones, around 78% of which are singletons. Study observations and caveats: Most donors were white British and more were female, and clonal diversity was possibly underestimated.

The chain couples TRBV9 to TRBJ2-5; a weak D match, TRBD2 (6 bases). The sequencing used peripheral blood, collected on day 0 of AZD1222 vaccination. The sequence was obtained from an adult in good health. The CDR3 DNA follows: TGTGCCAGCAGCGAGGCCCTGGGGGGCCAAGAGACCCAGTACTTC. As protein: CASSEALGGQETQYF.